A selection of T cell receptor beta chains follows, all from one sample in a study of shared clonotypes between healthy human individuals. This table comes from immunoSEQ multiplex PCR, and its TCRdb copy is limited to in-frame clones, with some not included. The sample contains 2 million to 2.5 million clones, roughly 95% of which appear only once. The sequencing input was naive CD4+ T cells sorted from blood. These receptors were taken from a man younger than 35 in good health. CDR3s include the opening cysteine and the closing phenylalanine or tryptophan. Fields, in order: J gene, clone size, V gene, D gene, CDR3 DNA, CDR3 protein. The D gene is left open where the match is weak. Size values are once, few and many counts, or a class for expanded clones, and some rows have none.

>TRBJ2-5|-|TRBV7-2|TRBD1
TGTGCCAGCAGCTTAGATCTGGGACAGACACAACAAGAGACCCAGTACTTC
CASSLDLGQTQQETQYF
>TRBJ2-5|-|TRBV5-1|-
TGCGCCAGCAGCCGGCAGACCAACCAAGAGACCCAGTACTTC
CASSRQTNQETQYF
>TRBJ2-7|-|TRBV6-1|TRBD1
TGTGCCAGCAGTGAGCAGGGGGCCGGAAGGAACGAGCAGTACTTC
CASSEQGAGRNEQYF
>TRBJ2-7|-|TRBV6-6|-
TGTGCCAGCAGTCGTACAGCAGCTTCCTACGAGCAGTACTTC
CASSRTAASYEQYF
>TRBJ2-7|-|TRBV28|TRBD1
TGTGCCAGCAGTTTTCCTATGGGACAGGGTACCTTTCTCTCCTACGAGCAGTACTTC
CASSFPMGQGTFLSYEQYF
>TRBJ2-5|-|TRBV19|TRBD1
TGTGCCAGTCGAGACAGGGGTTCTCGGGAGACCCAGTACTTC
CASRDRGSRETQYF
>TRBJ2-1|once|TRBV9|-
TGTGCCAGCAGCGTAGGGCCACCCCACAATGAGCAGTTCTTC
CASSVGPPHNEQFF
>TRBJ1-2|-|TRBV4-2|TRBD1
TGTGCCAGCAGCCAAGAAGGGGGCAACTATGGCTACACCTTC
CASSQEGGNYGYTF
>TRBJ1-3|-|TRBV10-3|-
TGTGCCATCAGTTCGACAGTCTCTGGAAACACCATATATTTT
CAISSTVSGNTIYF
>TRBJ1-2|once|TRBV2|-
TGTGCCAGCAGACCGACAGAACGGGGGGCTGGCTACACCTTT
CASRPTERGAGYTF
>TRBJ2-5|-|TRBV7-7|-
TGTGCTAGCAGCCCGACCCGAGGGCAAGAGACCCAGTACTTC
CASSPTRGQETQYF
>TRBJ1-5|-|TRBV4-3|-
TGCGCCAGCAGCCAAGACAGGGGTCAGCCCCAGCATTTT
CASSQDRGQPQHF
>TRBJ2-3|-|TRBV10-3|TRBD2
TGTGCCATCAGTGAGTCGAGCGGGGGAAGCACAGATACGCAGTATTTT
CAISESSGGSTDTQYF
>TRBJ2-7|-|TRBV27|-
TGTGCCAGCAGTTTAGCGGACAGCCACTACGAGCAGTACTTC
CASSLADSHYEQYF